This T cell receptor beta chain was captured by sequencing in a study of blood T cell repertoires in COVID-19. Sequenced by immunoSEQ multiplex PCR; TCRdb stores in-frame clones only, minus some. This sample has around 370,000 clones; around 86% occur once, and the top ten carry more than 5%. CDR1 and CDR2 (germline): GTSNPN, SVGIG (reference sequence). V lost 7 bases to trimming and J lost 0 bases, with 19 bases between them. The length of the CDR3 is 16 residues. Seattle patients were enrolled while actively infected and followed longitudinally. This clone was seen once. Material for sequencing was peripheral blood. The source is a woman aged 50 to 60 with COVID-19, enrolled during active disease. V usage is TRBV30 and J usage is TRBJ1-3, with D maybe TRBD1 (5 bases). Here the CDR3 reads CASSTGAGLSGNTIYF. CDR3 nucleotide sequence: TGTGCCTCATCCACTGGGGCAGGCCTCTCTGGAAACACCATATATTTT. The full variable domain, with the rest looked up from reference TRBV30 and TRBJ1-3, is SQTIHQWPATLVQPVGSPLSLECTVEGTSNPNLYWYRQAAGRGLQLLFYSVGIGQISSEVPQNLSASRPQDRQFILSSKKLLLSDSGFYLCASSTGAGLSGNTIYFGEGSWLTVV.